This T cell receptor beta chain was identified in a study of cytomegalovirus exposure and HLA in healthy donors. Looking at the study overall: There were roughly 80 million unique TCRs (from HLA-typed donors) in an early data release.

The study's findings and limits: Specific recognition of CMV antigens was confirmed in vitro for three chains (all CMV-associated). Investigators reported approximately 150 TCR beta chains as tied to cytomegalovirus. TCR beta sequences reportedly predicted most subjects' HLA-A and HLA-B alleles accurately.

The PCR made use of 60 Vbeta and 13 Jbeta primers. This table comes from immunoSEQ multiplex PCR, and its TCRdb copy is limited to in-frame clones, with some not included. The data hold approximately 190,000 clones, with roughly 84% observed a single time. There are a few counts of this clone. The target antigen is unknown. The germline V and J ends were trimmed by 3 bases and 5 bases, with 13 bases remaining between them. The CDR3 loop spans 14 amino acids. The germline CDR1 and CDR2 sequences are SGHTA and FQGNSA. The sequenced sample consisted of PBMCs. The V call is TRBV7-2, the J call TRBJ2-5, with D possibly being TRBD1 (6 bases). This sequence originates from a woman in her 50s in good health and CMV-seropositive. The CDR3 loop reads CASSFQGRGETQYF. The CDR3 nucleotides are TGTGCCAGCAGCTTCCAGGGAAGGGGGGAGACCCAGTACTTC.